What follows are 11 T cell receptor beta chains derived from one specimen sequenced in a study of T cells after posttransplantation cyclophosphamide. This table comes from immunoSEQ multiplex PCR, and its TCRdb copy is limited to in-frame clones, with some not included. This sample carries tens of thousands of clones, approximately 90% of them seen once, and the ten largest clones take 3.1%. Specimen: PBMCs. The receptor set was obtained from a woman aged 50 to 65 in good health and a related stem cell transplant donor.

The chain carries TRBV18 and TRBJ2-1; 8 bases are shared with TRBD2. This CDR3 contains 17 residues. The ends lost 3 bases at V and 2 bases at J; junction bases unmatched: 9. The germline CDR1 and CDR2 sequences are KGHSH and LQKENI. CDR3 bases: TGTGCCAGCTCACCCCTTCCCGGCGGGGGGACCTACAATGAGCAGTTCTTC. Protein product: CASSPLPGGGTYNEQFF.

The CDR3 nucleotides read TGTGCCAGCAGCTTGGTCGGTCGAGGTATAGACACTGAAGCTTTCTTT. This encodes CASSLVGRGIDTEAFF. This chain joins TRBV5-8 and TRBJ1-1; D is undetermined. Per germline, CDR1 SGHTS and CDR2 YDEGEE. The CDR3 spans 16 residues. The V gene lost 0 bases and the J gene lost 3 bases, with 15 bases spanning the gap.

This clone was observed a few times. The CDR3 loop is CASTPQGDAPEQYF. CDR3 nucleotides: TGTGCCAGCACCCCCCAGGGGGACGCACCCGAGCAGTACTTC. The chain uses TRBV28 and TRBJ2-7; 7 bases are shared with TRBD1. This CDR3 region has 14 residues. CDR1 MDHEN and CDR2 SYDVKM come from the germline V gene. Germline trimming cut 7 bases from V and 6 bases from J; bases unmatched to any gene: 12. Combining the CDR3 with reference TRBV28 and TRBJ2-7 gives the whole variable domain DVKVTQSSRYLVKRTGEKVFLECVQDMDHENMFWYRQDPGLGLRLIYFSYDVKMKEKGDIPEGYSVSREKKERFSLILESASTNQTSMYLCASTPQGDAPEQYFGPGTRLTVT.

CDR3: CASSSYDTDNEQFF. DNA of the CDR3: TGTGCCAGCAGTTCGTACGACACTGACAATGAGCAGTTCTTC. The chain employs TRBV27 and TRBJ2-1; no firm D call. V shed 4 bases and J shed 5 bases, with 12 bases lying between them. The CDR3 covers 14 residues. The germline gives CDR1 MNHEY, CDR2 SMNVEV (reference sequence).

The chain combines TRBV6-1 with TRBJ1-2; 10 bases align to TRBD1. Germline V gives CDR1 MNHNS, CDR2 SASEGT. Trimming took 6 bases from V and 4 from J; bases not matched to a gene: 8. The CDR3 length is 15 residues. The CDR3 sequence: CASRQPGQGTYGYTF. The CDR3 nucleotides are TGTGCCAGCAGACAACCGGGACAGGGGACCTATGGCTACACCTTC.

The J gene is TRBJ2-5, the V gene TRBV2, with 8 bases that match TRBD1. The last part of the DNA fits TRBJ2-7 better; the J call may be wrong. The CDR3 consists of 13 residues. Germline V gene sequence: CDR1 SNHLY, CDR2 FYNNEI. The CDR3 loop reads CASSDDRGVEQYF. The CDR3 nucleotides are TGTGCCAGCAGTGACGACAGGGGAGTCGAGCAGTACTTC.

This chain links TRBV11-2 with TRBJ2-7; tentatively, D is TRBD1 (5 bases). In germline, CDR1 is SGHAT, CDR2 FQNNGV. The germline V and J ends were trimmed by 10 bases and 2 bases, with 15 bases remaining between them. This CDR3 is 13 amino acids long. This CDR3 is CATGHGAAYEQYF. The CDR3 region has the DNA TGTGCCACCGGACATGGCGCGGCCTACGAGCAGTACTTC.

This clone was seen more than once but under ten times. The V and J genes are TRBV19 and TRBJ2-1; maybe TRBD1 (5 bases). The CDR3 contains 13 residues. From germline, CDR1 is LNHDA and CDR2 SQIVND (reference sequence). V lost 8 bases and J 7 bases, leaving 15 bases between the germline ends. The CDR3 coding sequence is TGTGCCAGTGGGGCATGGGAATCGAATGAGCAGTTCTTC. As protein: CASGAWESNEQFF.

V is TRBV9 and J is TRBJ2-7; 9 nucleotides match TRBD1. Germline values: CDR1 SGDLS, CDR2 YYNGEE. The CDR3 length is 15 residues. J gave up 1 base and V 4 bases, and 6 bases lay outside the gene matches. The CDR3 DNA reads TGTGCCAGCAGCCCTGTAGGGACAGGGTCCTACGAGCAGTACTTC. It specifies CASSPVGTGSYEQYF.

V usage is TRBV19 and J usage is TRBJ1-2; 7 bases agree with TRBD1. CDR1 is LNHDA, CDR2 SQIVND, per germline (reference sequence). V lost 3 bases to trimming and J lost 5 bases; unmatched junction nucleotides: 9. This CDR3 has 15 amino acids. The CDR3 DNA follows: TGTGCCAGTAGTATGTCCTCAGGGGGGAGATATGGCTACACCTTC. Amino acid sequence: CASSMSSGGRYGYTF.

V usage is TRBV5-1 and J usage is TRBJ1-2; the match to TRBD1 covers 7 bases. The V segment lost 6 bases and the J segment 4 bases; nucleotides outside the gene matches: 9. The CDR3 has 14 residues. CDR1 is SGHRS, CDR2 YFSETQ, per germline. CDR3 DNA: TGCGCCAGCAACCCTGGCACAGGGGCCTATGGCTACACCTTC. This encodes CASNPGTGAYGYTF.